This T cell receptor beta chain was recovered during a study of blood T cell repertoires in COVID-19. Clones were read by immunoSEQ multiplex PCR, and TCRdb kept only the in-frame ones, dropping some. The profile shows around 140,000 clones, roughly 88% of them singletons. The CDR3 covers 15 residues. Germline V lookup: CDR1 DFQATT, CDR2 SNEGSKA (reference sequence). The V end was cut by 3 bases, the J end by 0 bases, with 12 bases between. The sequencing input was peripheral blood. V is TRBV20-1 and J is TRBJ2-4; D gene ambiguous. This sequence was found in a man aged 65 to 85 with active COVID-19. This CDR3 reads CSASQQKLAKNIQYF. Written as DNA, the CDR3 is TGCAGTGCTAGTCAACAGAAACTAGCCAAAAACATTCAGTACTTC.